These 5 T cell receptor beta chains originate from one sample sequenced in a study of blood T cell repertoires in COVID-19 (dated by TCRdb to the early 2020s). The receptor library was made with the immunoSEQ multiplex PCR assay. Drawn from immuneACCESS, this table holds only the in-frame rearrangements with V and J called that TCRdb kept. Clones are partly lost; checked studies trace under half to an unresolved V gene and leave the rest unexplained. The sample profile shows about 47,000 clones; roughly 84% of them were found once. Under 3% of the sample is taken by the ten largest. Material: peripheral blood. These receptors all come from a man aged 45 to 65 with acute or convalescent COVID-19.

The rearrangement uses TRBV28 and TRBJ1-4; no definite D call. The germline V and J ends were trimmed by 6 bases and 4 bases, with 9 bases remaining between them. The length of the CDR3 is 13 residues. Germline assignment: CDR1 MDHEN and CDR2 SYDVKM. The CDR3 coding sequence is TGTGCCAGCAGCCCCGGCGGTAATGAAAAACTGTTTTTT. Amino acids: CASSPGGNEKLFF.

This chain connects TRBV27 to TRBJ1-4; D possibly corresponds to TRBD1 (6 bases). Trimming pared 9 bases from V and 8 bases from J, leaving 19 bases between. This CDR3 has 14 residues. Germline assignment: CDR1 MNHEY and CDR2 SMNVEV (reference sequence). CDR3 DNA: TGTGCCAGTTCGGAGGGGGGGTTTGGGGAAAAACTGTTTTTT. This translates into CASSEGGFGEKLFF.

This chain links TRBV5-1 with TRBJ1-4; D gene unclear. V dropped 0 bases and J dropped 5 bases, with 17 bases sitting between them. CDR3 length: 17 residues. Germline assignment: CDR1 SGHRS and CDR2 YFSETQ. Here the CDR3 DNA reads TGCGCCAGCAGCTTGGCATTGAGACCAACAGACAATGAAAAACTGTTTTTT. Translating gives CASSLALRPTDNEKLFF.

The V and J genes are TRBV9 and TRBJ2-7; 9 bases line up with TRBD1. This CDR3 is built from 14 residues. Looked up from germline, CDR1 is SGDLS and CDR2 is YYNGEE. V gave up 4 bases and J gave up 5 bases; unmatched junction bases: 7. CDR3 residues: CASSIRDRVNEQYF. The CDR3 DNA reads TGTGCCAGCAGCATCCGGGACAGGGTTAACGAGCAGTACTTC.

This sequence joins TRBV2 and TRBJ1-6; a weak D match, TRBD1 (5 bases). Germline CDR1 and CDR2: SNHLY and FYNNEI. CDR3 length: 15 amino acids. V lost 1 base to trimming and J lost 1 base, with 5 bases between them. The CDR3 protein is CASSEEGSYNSPLHF. As DNA, the CDR3 is TGTGCCAGCAGTGAAGAGGGGTCCTATAATTCACCCCTCCACTTT.